Described below is a single T cell receptor beta chain sequence and its context. Either two negative PCRs, clearance, or symptom resolution qualified Cohort 3 donors as recovered. This entry comes from a study of blood T cell repertoires in COVID-19. Looking at the study overall: Acute-phase and convalescent COVID-19 samples originated in the United States, Italy and Spain.

V dropped 4 bases and J dropped 2; count of bases not matched to a gene: 1. Per the germline V gene, CDR1 is PRHDT and CDR2 is FYEKMQ (reference sequence). This CDR3 region has 14 residues. Repertoires were generated with immunoSEQ multiplex PCR, while TCRdb's copy carries only in-frame clones and drops some. In the table there are some 340,000 clones, approximately 89% of which are singletons. V is TRBV13 and J is TRBJ2-5, with TRBD2 matching over 10 bases. The receptor's source is a woman younger than 45 who had recovered from COVID-19. Material: PBMCs or T cells enriched from blood (not recorded which). The DNA for the CDR3 is TGTGCCAGCAGCTCTAGCGGGGGACAAGAGACCCAGTACTTC. Encoded protein: CASSSSGGQETQYF.